Listed below are T cell receptor beta chains from one sample, sequenced in a study of T cells after posttransplantation cyclophosphamide. This table comes from immunoSEQ multiplex PCR, and its TCRdb copy is limited to in-frame clones, with some not included. This sample has about 12,000 clones, with around 2.1% found just once. The starting material was PBMCs, obtained after allogeneic stem cell transplant with posttransplant cyclophosphamide. The receptors originated from a male patient aged 25-45 years who received an allogeneic stem cell transplant from a related donor, was CMV-positive, and had no GVHD. The graft donor may have contributed some T cells. Both conserved end residues are part of each CDR3. Fields, in order: D gene, clone size, V gene, J gene, CDR3 DNA, CDR3 protein. The D gene is left open where the match is weak. A clone size is listed for some rows: how often the clone was seen (once, few, many), or a class if it is expanded.

>TRBD1|.|TRBV7-8|TRBJ1-2
TGTGCCAGCAGCTTACTTTGGACAGGGGATGGCTACACCTTC
CASSLLWTGDGYTF
>TRBD2|.|TRBV5-4|TRBJ2-5
TGTGCCAGCAGCTCCCAATTAGCGGGGGGGCAAGAGACCCAGTACTTC
CASSSQLAGGQETQYF
>.|few|TRBV10-2|TRBJ2-2
TGCGCCAGCAGGTTTCCGGGCACCGGGGAGCTGTTTTTT
CASRFPGTGELFF
>TRBD1|.|TRBV11-2|TRBJ1-1
TGTGCCAGCAGCCTCGGACAGGGTGGCACTGAAGCTTTCTTT
CASSLGQGGTEAFF
>TRBD1|few|TRBV19|TRBJ2-7
TGTGCCAGTAGCTTCGCCGGGACAGGGGGCTACGAGCAGTACTTC
CASSFAGTGGYEQYF
>TRBD1|few|TRBV5-4|TRBJ2-7
TGTGCCAGCAGCTTGGGGACAGGGGGTTTGTACGAGCAGTACTTC
CASSLGTGGLYEQYF
>.|.|TRBV6-6|TRBJ2-3
TGTGCCAGCAGACTCGAAACAGCTAGCACAGATACGCAGTATTTT
CASRLETASTDTQYF
>.|few|TRBV11-2|TRBJ2-2
TGTGCCAGCAGCGCACTAGCTACGAACACCGGGGAGCTGTTTTTT
CASSALATNTGELFF
>TRBD1|few|TRBV5-1|TRBJ1-4
TGCGCCAGCAGCTTCGCGCCGGGACAGGGAAATGAAAAACTGTTTTTT
CASSFAPGQGNEKLFF
>.|.|TRBV28|TRBJ2-1
TGTGCCAGCAGTCAAGGGGTCTACAATGAGCAGTTCTTC
CASSQGVYNEQFF
>.|few|TRBV6-1|TRBJ1-1
TGTGCCAGCAGTGCCCAGGGTCTTGTTAAGGATGAAGCTTTCTTT
CASSAQGLVKDEAFF
>.|few|TRBV6-5|TRBJ2-1
TGTGCCAGCAGTTACCAAGTTAGCGAAAGCAATGAGCAGTTCTTC
CASSYQVSESNEQFF
>TRBD1|.|TRBV19|TRBJ1-3
TGTGCCAGTAGTAAGGACAGGCGTCTTGTCAACTCTGGAAACACCATATATTTT
CASSKDRRLVNSGNTIYF
>.|.|TRBV5-6|TRBJ2-1
TGTGCCAGCAGCTACCGCAGGGCAGGCTACAATGAGCAGTTCTTC
CASSYRRAGYNEQFF
>TRBD2|few|TRBV28|TRBJ2-1
TGTGCCAGCAGTTTATGGGATTTAGCGGGAGGGCCGGGTGAGCAGTTCTTC
CASSLWDLAGGPGEQFF
>.|.|TRBV10-3|TRBJ1-1
TGTGCCATCAGTGAGTCCCCGGCAGGGTGGGTCACTGAAGCTTTCTTT
CAISESPAGWVTEAFF
>TRBD1|few|TRBV28|TRBJ2-7
TGTGCCAGCACCCCATGGGGACAGGGGTTCTCCTACGAGCAGTACTTC
CASTPWGQGFSYEQYF
>.|.|TRBV28|TRBJ2-3
TGTGCCAGCAGTTTTCAGGGGACAGATACGCAGTATTTT
CASSFQGTDTQYF
>.|.|TRBV5-6|TRBJ1-5
TGTGCCAGCAGCTTATTCACAGGGAAGGGAAGTCAGCCCCAGCATTTT
CASSLFTGKGSQPQHF
>.|.|TRBV2|TRBJ2-5
TGTGCCAGCAGTGAGGGGGCCCGGGAGACCCAGTACTTC
CASSEGARETQYF
>TRBD2|few|TRBV5-1|TRBJ2-1
TGCGCCAGCAGCTTGGCGCCTAGCGGGACCATGGGCAATGAGCAGTTCTTC
CASSLAPSGTMGNEQFF
>.|medium-sized|TRBV7-7|TRBJ2-1
TGTGCCAGCAGCCCCTCGGCTACGGGAGTGGACGGTGAGCAGTTCTTC
CASSPSATGVDGEQFF
>TRBD2|.|TRBV7-8|TRBJ2-2
TGTGCCAGCAGCCCGACGTCGTCGACTAGCTTGGCGGGGGAGCTGTTTTTT
CASSPTSSTSLAGELFF